These T cell receptor beta chains were read from a single sample in a study of blood T cell repertoires in COVID-19. The data were produced by immunoSEQ multiplex PCR, yet TCRdb's version contains in-frame clones alone and is incomplete. The sample lists about 38,000 clones, approximately 86% occurring once. Input material: peripheral blood. The source of these receptors is a man in his forties or fifties with active COVID-19. Both conserved end residues are part of each CDR3. Not all rows give a size; the values are once, few, many and, for expanded clones, a class.

V	size	CDR3
TRBV5-1	-	CASSLAGEQYF
TRBV12-3/TRBV12-4	-	CASSFPGNTEAFF
TRBV10-3	few	CAITRTEPLNTGELFF
TRBV3-1/TRBV3-2	-	CASSPRGGRREETQYF
TRBV4-2	-	CASSRTRTSGGAGELFF
TRBV10-1	-	CASSESWGGSYNEQFF
TRBV28	-	CASSWTPHEQYF
TRBV7-9	-	CASSLDQGEQYF
TRBV6-4	-	CASRGDSMNTEAFF
TRBV7-2	-	CASSRRDREDTQYF
TRBV14	-	CASSLWDRVRNTGNTIYF